This T cell receptor (beta chain) was retrieved from a study of T cell changes during pregnancy in multiple sclerosis. V shed 3 bases, J shed 8 bases, and the junction held 9 bases outside the gene matches. The CDR3 length is 16 residues. CDR1 is KGHSH, CDR2 LQKENI, per germline. Clones were sequenced by immunoSEQ multiplex PCR, and TCRdb holds only the in-frame ones, with some missing. Of roughly 59,000 clones listed, about 93% are singletons. The chain combines TRBV18 with TRBJ2-1, with 11 bases fitting TRBD2. The receptor's source is a female donor with multiple sclerosis, enrolled in a pregnancy study. Sequences were derived from CD4+ T cells from peripheral blood mononuclear cells, sampled before pregnancy. In DNA form, the CDR3 reads TGTGCCAGCTCACCCTACGTTGGACTAGCGGGCGATGAGCAGTTCTTC. This encodes CASSPYVGLAGDEQFF.